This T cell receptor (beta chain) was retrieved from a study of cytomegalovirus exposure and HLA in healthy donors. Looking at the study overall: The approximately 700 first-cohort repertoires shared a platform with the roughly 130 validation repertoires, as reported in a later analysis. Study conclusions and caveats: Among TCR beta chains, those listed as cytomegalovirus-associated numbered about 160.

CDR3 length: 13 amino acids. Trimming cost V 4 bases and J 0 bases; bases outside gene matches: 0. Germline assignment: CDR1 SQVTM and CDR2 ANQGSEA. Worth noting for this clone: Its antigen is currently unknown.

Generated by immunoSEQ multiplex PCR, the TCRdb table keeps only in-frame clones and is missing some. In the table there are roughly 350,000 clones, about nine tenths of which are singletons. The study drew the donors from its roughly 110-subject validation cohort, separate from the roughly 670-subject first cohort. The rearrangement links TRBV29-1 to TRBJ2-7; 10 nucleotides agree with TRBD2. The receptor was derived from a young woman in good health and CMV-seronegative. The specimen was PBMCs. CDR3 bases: TGCAGCGTTGCTAGCGGGAGCTCCTACGAGCAGTACTTC. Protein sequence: CSVASGSSYEQYF.